This TCR beta chain was identified during a study of human T cells and chemical hapten exposure. CDR1 and CDR2 (germline): WNHNN, SYGVQD (reference sequence). The V end lost 3 bases, the J end lost 2 bases, and 10 bases lay between the germline ends. This CDR3 has 14 residues. Time point here: patch test 3, about 24 weeks after DPC sensitization. The treatment here: therapeutic diphenylcyclopropenone sensitization with weekly scalp DPC. TCRdb recomputed calls from the RACE reads with MiXCR, one row per CDR3 protein. The repertoire holds tens of thousands of distinct CDR3 sequences, 10% to 15% seen once, with roughly 6% in the top ten.

V is TRBV10-1 and J is TRBJ2-5; D is possibly TRBD1 (5 bases). The material was whole blood, obtained in connection with sensitization to the hapten diphenylcyclopropenone (DPC). The TCR was taken from a woman aged 50 to 60 with alopecia areata. Some clones in this sample may be carry-over from other donors' samples. The CDR3 sequence is CASSESTAQETQYF. As DNA, the CDR3 is TGCGCCAGCAGTGAATCGACAGCTCAAGAGACCCAGTACTTC.